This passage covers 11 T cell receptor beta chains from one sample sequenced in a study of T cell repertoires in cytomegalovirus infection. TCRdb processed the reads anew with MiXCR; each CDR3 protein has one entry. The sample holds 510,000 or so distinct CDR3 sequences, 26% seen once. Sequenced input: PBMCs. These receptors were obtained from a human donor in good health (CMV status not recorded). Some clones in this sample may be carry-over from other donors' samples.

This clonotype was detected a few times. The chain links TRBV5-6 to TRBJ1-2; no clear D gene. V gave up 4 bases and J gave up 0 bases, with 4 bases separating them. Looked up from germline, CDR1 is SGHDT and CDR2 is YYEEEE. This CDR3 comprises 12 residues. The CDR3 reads CASSGSNYGYTF. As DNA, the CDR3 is TGTGCCAGCAGCGGTTCTAACTATGGCTACACCTTC.

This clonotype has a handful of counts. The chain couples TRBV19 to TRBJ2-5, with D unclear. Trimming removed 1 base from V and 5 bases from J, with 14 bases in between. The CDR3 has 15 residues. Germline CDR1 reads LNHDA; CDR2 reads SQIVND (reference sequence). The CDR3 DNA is TGTGCCAGTAGTATAGGAGAGGCTGCCTCGGAGACCCAGTACTTC. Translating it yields CASSIGEAASETQYF.

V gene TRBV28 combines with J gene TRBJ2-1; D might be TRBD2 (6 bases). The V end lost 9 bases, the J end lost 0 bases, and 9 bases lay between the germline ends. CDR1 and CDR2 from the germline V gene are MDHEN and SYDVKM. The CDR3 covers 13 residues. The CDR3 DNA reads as TGTGCCAGTCTCGGGGGCTCCTACAATGAGCAGTTCTTC. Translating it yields CASLGGSYNEQFF.

The CDR3 sequence: CASSTENYGYTF. In DNA, the CDR3 is TGTGCCAGCAGTACAGAGAACTATGGCTACACCTTC. The V gene is TRBV6-2 or TRBV6-3, the J gene TRBJ1-2; D is unclear. The length of the CDR3 is 12 residues. Germline V gene sequence: CDR1 MNHEY, CDR2 SVGEGT. Trimming left V 5 bases short and J 2 bases short, with 6 bases between.

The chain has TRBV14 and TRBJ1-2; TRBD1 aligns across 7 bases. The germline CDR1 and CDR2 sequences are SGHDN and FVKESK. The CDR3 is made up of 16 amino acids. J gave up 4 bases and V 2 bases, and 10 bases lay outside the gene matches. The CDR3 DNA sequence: TGTGCCAGCAGCCAAAGCCGGGGAAGGGGGCTCTATGGCTACACCTTC. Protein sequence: CASSQSRGRGLYGYTF.

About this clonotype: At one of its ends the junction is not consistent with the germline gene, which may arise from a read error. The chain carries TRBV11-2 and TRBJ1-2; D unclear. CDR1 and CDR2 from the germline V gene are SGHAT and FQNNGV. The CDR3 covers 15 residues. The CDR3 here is CASNLELINPYGYTF. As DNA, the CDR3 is TGTGCCAGCAACTTAGAGCTCATCAATCCTTATGGCTACACCTTC.

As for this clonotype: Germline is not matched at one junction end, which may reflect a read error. The chain's CDR3 is CASFRGDYGYTF. As DNA, the CDR3 is TGTGCCAGTTTCAGGGGGGACTACGGCTACACCTTC. The genes are TRBV12-3 or TRBV12-4 and TRBJ1-2; 7 bases align to TRBD1. CDR3 length equals 12 residues.

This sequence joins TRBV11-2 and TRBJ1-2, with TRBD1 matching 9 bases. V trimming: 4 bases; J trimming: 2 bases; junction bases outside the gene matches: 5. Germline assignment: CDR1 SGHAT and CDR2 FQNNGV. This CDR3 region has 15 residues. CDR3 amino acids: CASSSGQGPNYGYTF. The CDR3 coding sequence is TGTGCCAGCAGCTCCGGACAGGGGCCAAACTATGGCTACACCTTC.

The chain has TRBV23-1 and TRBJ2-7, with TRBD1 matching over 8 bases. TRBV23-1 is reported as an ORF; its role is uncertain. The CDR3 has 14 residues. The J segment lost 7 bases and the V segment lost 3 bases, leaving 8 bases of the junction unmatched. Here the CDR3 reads CASSHMQGAGEQYV. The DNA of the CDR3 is TGCGCCAGCAGTCACATGCAGGGGGCGGGAGAGCAGTACGTC.

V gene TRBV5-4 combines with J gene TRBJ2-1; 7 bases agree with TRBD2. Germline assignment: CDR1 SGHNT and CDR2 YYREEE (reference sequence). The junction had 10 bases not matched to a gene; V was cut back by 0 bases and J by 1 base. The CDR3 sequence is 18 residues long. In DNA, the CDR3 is TGTGCCAGCAGCTTGGACACACTTCTAGCGGATTCCTACAATGAGCAGTTCTTC. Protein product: CASSLDTLLADSYNEQFF.

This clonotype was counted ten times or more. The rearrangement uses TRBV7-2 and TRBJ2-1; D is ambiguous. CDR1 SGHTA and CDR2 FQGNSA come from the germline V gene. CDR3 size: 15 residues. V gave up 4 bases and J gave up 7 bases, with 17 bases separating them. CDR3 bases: TGTGCCAGCAGCTCGGCTGCGGAGCCGAGGAATGAGCAGTTCTTC. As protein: CASSSAAEPRNEQFF.